This TCR beta chain was retrieved from a study of patients and donors after allogeneic stem cell transplantation. CDR1 is SGHVS, CDR2 FQNEAQ, per germline. The CDR3 sequence is 14 residues long. V shed 4 bases and J 5 bases; nucleotides not matched to a gene: 7. TCRdb itself ran the RT-PCR reads through MiXCR, one entry per CDR3 protein. Of 200,000 to 250,000 distinct CDR3 sequences in the sample, 13% to 15% were seen once. The sequence derives from a human donor who was either an allogeneic HSCT recipient or a stem cell or donor lymphocyte infusion donor (not recorded which). It is not recorded whose cells these are; they may come from a transplant donor. The V and J genes are TRBV7-8 and TRBJ2-5, with 7 bases matching TRBD2. The sequenced sample consisted of blood, either unsorted or a sorted T cell fraction (not recorded which). CDR3 nucleotides: TGTGCCAGCAGCTCGCGCCACGGGAGGGAGACCCAGTACTTC. This encodes CASSSRHGRETQYF.